Shown below are 30 T cell receptor beta chains from a single sample sequenced in a study of cytomegalovirus exposure and HLA in healthy donors (dated by TCRdb to about 2017). The library came from the immunoSEQ multiplex PCR assay. TCRdb provides this immuneACCESS table in a form limited to in-frame rearrangements. Some clones are lacking; in checked studies, under half of them reflect an unresolved V gene, and why the rest are absent is not known. Here the sample has 95,000 to 150,000 clones; about 90% occur a single time. The ten largest make up about 1.9% of the sample. Sequenced sample: PBMCs. These receptors all stem from a woman aged 18-35 years in good health and CMV-seronegative.

The chain links TRBV10-3 to TRBJ1-1, with D possibly TRBD1 on 5 matching bases. Trimming shortened V by 2 bases and J by 10 bases, and 11 bases separated the two germline ends. The CDR3 is made up of 12 amino acids. Germline loops: CDR1 ENHRY, CDR2 SYGVKD. In DNA, the CDR3 is TGTGCCATCAGTGAGATGGGGGGTCTAGCTTTCTTT. It translates to CAISEMGGLAFF.

V gene TRBV5-1 combines with J gene TRBJ2-1; the D gene is possibly TRBD2 (5 bases). Germline assignment: CDR1 SGHRS and CDR2 YFSETQ. Trimming took 4 bases from V and 9 from J, leaving 8 bases between them. The CDR3 runs to 11 residues. For the CDR3, the DNA is TGCGCCAGCAGCAATGAGGGTGAGCAGTTCTTC. The encoded protein is CASSNEGEQFF.

Here the CDR3 DNA reads TGTGCCAGCAGTTTAGAAGGGAGGCCCTCCTACAATGAGCAGTTCTTC. Its translation is CASSLEGRPSYNEQFF. The genes are TRBV27 and TRBJ2-1, with D possibly matching TRBD2 (6 bases). Germline V lookup: CDR1 MNHEY, CDR2 SMNVEV (reference sequence). The CDR3 is 16 amino acids. Deletions cut 2 bases from V and 0 bases from J, with 11 bases between.

V gene TRBV11-3 combines with J gene TRBJ2-5; 9 bases fit TRBD1. Trimming at V came to 5 bases and at J to 4 bases, leaving 8 bases not matched to a gene. Germline lookup yields CDR1 SGHNT and CDR2 YENEEA. CDR3 length equals 15 residues. CDR3 loop: CASSPQTGGLETQYF. In DNA form, the CDR3 reads TGTGCCAGCAGCCCCCAGACAGGGGGGTTAGAGACCCAGTACTTC.

This chain connects TRBV5-1 to TRBJ2-3, with D maybe TRBD2 (6 bases). The CDR3 runs 16 residues. Germline V lookup: CDR1 SGHRS, CDR2 YFSETQ. V dropped 0 bases and J dropped 0 bases, with 11 bases sitting between them. The CDR3 DNA follows: TGCGCCAGCAGCTTGGGGACTACCCCTAGCACAGATACGCAGTATTTT. It encodes CASSLGTTPSTDTQYF. The full variable domain, its missing parts supplied by reference TRBV5-1 and TRBJ2-3, is KAGVTQTPRYLIKTRGQQVTLSCSPISGHRSVSWYQQTPGQGLQFLFEYFSETQRNKGNFPGRFSGRQFSNSRSEMNVSTLELGDSALYLCASSLGTTPSTDTQYFGPGTRLTVL.

This rearrangement joins TRBV5-1 to TRBJ2-1, with 8 bases lining up with TRBD2. CDR3 length: 20 residues. Germline V lookup: CDR1 SGHRS, CDR2 YFSETQ. The junction had 14 bases not matched to a gene; V was cut back by 0 bases and J by 0 bases. The CDR3, as DNA: TGCGCCAGCAGCTTGGCCGTACTAGCGGTTACTATTAGCTCCTACAATGAGCAGTTCTTC. It codes for CASSLAVLAVTISSYNEQFF.

The V call is TRBV2, the J call TRBJ2-2; the D gene is possibly TRBD1 (5 bases). This CDR3 comprises 15 residues. From germline, CDR1 is SNHLY and CDR2 FYNNEI. V lost 7 bases, J lost 5 bases, and 17 bases lay in between. The CDR3 reads CASTGSGSTTGELFF. CDR3 DNA: TGTGCCAGCACCGGCTCAGGGTCGACTACCGGGGAGCTGTTTTTT.

The chain combines TRBV7-2 with TRBJ2-5; TRBD1 matches at 8 bases. The germline V gene encodes CDR1 SGHTA and CDR2 FQGNSA. V lost 5 bases to trimming and J lost 2 bases; unmatched junction nucleotides: 7. The CDR3 consists of 15 residues. Written as DNA, the CDR3 is TGTGCCAGCAGCAAAAGGACAGGGCGACAAGAGACCCAGTACTTC. Encoded protein: CASSKRTGRQETQYF.

V and J are TRBV28 and TRBJ2-7; the D gene is possibly TRBD1 (6 bases). V shed 6 bases and J shed 7 bases, with 13 bases lying between them. This CDR3 has 12 residues. The germline V gene encodes CDR1 MDHEN and CDR2 SYDVKM. CDR3 region: CASRQQGNEQYF. The CDR3 coding sequence is TGTGCCAGCAGACAACAGGGTAATGAGCAGTACTTC.

The chain uses TRBV30 and TRBJ2-1; TRBD2 matches 9 bases. The V and J ends lost 3 bases and 6 bases, in that order; junction bases with no gene match: 3. The CDR3 has 13 residues. Germline CDR1 is GTSNPN and CDR2 is SVGIG (reference sequence). The CDR3 bases are TGTGCCTGGAGCCAGACTAGCGGCAATGAGCAGTTCTTC. It yields the protein CAWSQTSGNEQFF.

This sequence joins TRBV5-1 and TRBJ2-7, with 7 bases aligning to TRBD2. The V gene's germline CDR1 is SGHRS and CDR2 YFSETQ. V trimming: 0 bases; J trimming: 3 bases; junction bases outside the gene matches: 6. This CDR3 has 15 amino acids. In DNA form, the CDR3 reads TGCGCCAGCAGCTTGGCAAGCGGGACCAACTACGAGCAGTACTTC. Translation: CASSLASGTNYEQYF.

This clone has a single count. V is TRBV29-1 and J is TRBJ1-1; 7 bases are shared with TRBD1. CDR1 is SQVTM and CDR2 is ANQGSEA in the germline V gene. Trimming cost V 7 bases and J 1 base; bases outside gene matches: 6. CDR3 length equals 13 residues. The CDR3 sequence: CSALQGTNTEAFF. CDR3 DNA: TGCAGCGCCCTACAGGGGACGAACACTGAAGCTTTCTTT.

The V gene is TRBV2, the J gene TRBJ2-7; 8 nucleotides line up with TRBD2. This CDR3 spans 15 amino acids. Germline V gene sequence: CDR1 SNHLY, CDR2 FYNNEI. V lost 4 bases, J lost 0 bases, and 5 bases stayed unmatched. CDR3 sequence (DNA): TGTGCCAGCAGTGCGGCGGGGGGCTACTCCTACGAGCAGTACTTC. Encoded protein: CASSAAGGYSYEQYF.

The J gene is TRBJ2-7, the V gene TRBV28; weak D call: TRBD2 (6 bases). The CDR3 contains 18 residues. Germline values: CDR1 MDHEN, CDR2 SYDVKM. V was shortened by 2 bases and J by 2 bases, with 22 bases between the two germline ends. CDR3 sequence: CASSLTRYRGGIPYEQYF. The CDR3 bases are TGTGCCAGCAGTTTAACTAGATATCGGGGAGGCATACCCTACGAGCAGTACTTC.

This CDR3 reads CASSFQGSGYTF. CDR3 DNA: TGTGCCAGCAGTTTTCAGGGGAGTGGCTACACCTTC. The rearrangement joins TRBV28 to TRBJ1-2, with D perhaps matching TRBD1 (6 bases). V dropped 3 bases and J dropped 7 bases, with 9 bases sitting between them. CDR3 length: 12 amino acids. Germline loops: CDR1 MDHEN, CDR2 SYDVKM.

The chain recombines TRBV19 with TRBJ2-1; 10 bases line up with TRBD2. V trimming: 7 bases; J trimming: 7 bases; junction bases outside the gene matches: 7. The CDR3 covers 14 residues. Germline V lookup: CDR1 LNHDA, CDR2 SQIVND (reference sequence). The CDR3 DNA reads as TGTGCCAGTACCCTAGCGGGAGTGTTAAATGAGCAGTTCTTC. Its translation is CASTLAGVLNEQFF.

The gene calls are TRBV7-9 and TRBJ2-2; a weak D match, TRBD1 (5 bases). Germline V gives CDR1 SEHNR, CDR2 FQNEAQ (reference sequence). V lost 1 base to trimming and J lost 0 bases, with 9 bases between them. The CDR3 has 16 residues. This chain's CDR3 is CASSLVKGTNTGELFF. In nucleotides, the CDR3 is TGTGCCAGCAGCTTAGTCAAGGGGACGAACACCGGGGAGCTGTTTTTT.

This clone appeared many times. The chain links TRBV6-1 to TRBJ1-1; D ambiguous. V was pared by 2 bases and J by 6 bases, with 7 bases between. The CDR3 runs to 12 residues. Germline loops: CDR1 MNHNS, CDR2 SASEGT. CDR3 sequence: CASSESTAEAFF. The CDR3 region has the DNA TGTGCCAGCAGTGAATCCACTGCTGAAGCTTTCTTT.

This clone was seen once. CDR3 in DNA: TGTGCCAGCAGGGAGACAGGGTACTACGAGCAGTACTTC. This sequence encodes CASRETGYYEQYF. This chain links TRBV2 with TRBJ2-7; the match to TRBD1 covers 7 bases. V lost 6 bases to trimming and J lost 3 bases; unmatched junction nucleotides: 5. Germline lookup yields CDR1 SNHLY and CDR2 FYNNEI. The CDR3 contains 13 residues.

The rearrangement uses TRBV10-2 and TRBJ1-2; D is uncertain. This CDR3 contains 13 residues. In germline, CDR1 is WSHSY, CDR2 SAAADI. Trimming cost V 2 bases and J 4 bases, with 8 bases left between them. For the CDR3, the DNA is TGCGCCAGCAGTGAGGCCAGGTTCTATGGCTACACCTTC. Translating it yields CASSEARFYGYTF.

V usage is TRBV7-2 and J usage is TRBJ1-2; weak D call: TRBD1 (6 bases). Deletions cut 5 bases from V and 7 bases from J, with 14 bases between. The CDR3 totals 13 residues. Germline CDR1 is SGHTA and CDR2 is FQGNSA. This CDR3 is CASSQGGKGGYTF. The DNA for the CDR3 is TGTGCCAGCAGCCAAGGGGGAAAGGGTGGCTACACCTTC.

The chain employs TRBV6-5 and TRBJ2-1, with TRBD2 identical over 11 bases. The CDR3 is 16 amino acids. Germline V gene lookup returns CDR1 MNHEY and CDR2 SVGAGI. V lost 4 bases and J lost 0; bases outside the gene matches: 2. The CDR3 spells CASSLLAGVSYNEQFF. The CDR3 nucleotides read TGTGCCAGCAGTTTACTAGCGGGAGTCTCCTACAATGAGCAGTTCTTC.

The chain recombines TRBV18 with TRBJ2-1; TRBD2 matches at 11 bases. The V segment lost 1 base and the J segment 2 bases; nucleotides outside the gene matches: 1. The CDR3 runs to 16 residues. Germline CDR1 reads KGHSH; CDR2 reads LQKENI. CDR3 loop: CASSPQLAGAYNEQFF. CDR3 bases: TGTGCCAGCTCACCACAACTAGCGGGAGCCTACAATGAGCAGTTCTTC. Full variable domain (remainder filled in from reference TRBV18 and TRBJ2-1): NAGVMQNPRHLVRRRGQEARLRCSPMKGHSHVYWYRQLPEEGLKFMVYLQKENIIDESGMPKERFSAEFPKEGPSILRIQQVVRGDSAAYFCASSPQLAGAYNEQFFGPGTRLTVL.

In its sample, this clone was seen once. The V call is TRBV29-1, the J call TRBJ2-2; the match to TRBD1 covers 12 bases. V lost 1 base and J lost 6; bases outside the gene matches: 9. Germline-derived CDR1 and CDR2 are SQVTM and ANQGSEA. CDR3 length equals 17 residues. CDR3 sequence: CSVEGGGTGGGPGELFF. The CDR3 region has the DNA TGCAGCGTTGAAGGCGGTGGGACAGGGGGCGGTCCCGGGGAGCTGTTTTTT.

The genes are TRBV18 and TRBJ2-1, with TRBD2 matching over 14 bases. The CDR3 loop spans 15 amino acids. With V trimmed by 2 bases and J by 10 bases, 4 bases remained unmatched. Per germline, CDR1 KGHSH and CDR2 LQKENI. The CDR3 sequence is CASSPGTSGSGEQFF. In nucleotides, the CDR3 is TGTGCCAGCTCACCAGGGACTAGCGGGAGTGGAGAGCAGTTCTTC.

The gene calls are TRBV28 and TRBJ1-1, with 9 bases identical to TRBD1. This CDR3 has 13 residues. Germline loops: CDR1 MDHEN, CDR2 SYDVKM. The V gene end was trimmed by 6 bases and the J gene end by 1 base; junction bases not matched to a gene: 0. The DNA of the CDR3 is TGTGCCAGCAGGGGACAGGGGAACACTGAAGCTTTCTTT. Its translation: CASRGQGNTEAFF.

This chain connects TRBV9 to TRBJ2-1, with TRBD2 matching 14 bases. The CDR3 length is 17 residues. Germline CDR1 is SGDLS and CDR2 is YYNGEE. V lost 3 bases and J lost 5; bases outside the gene matches: 7. This chain's CDR3 is CASSANPGLAGDNEQFF. In nucleotides, the CDR3 is TGTGCCAGCAGCGCTAATCCGGGACTAGCGGGAGACAATGAGCAGTTCTTC.

The J gene is TRBJ2-7, the V gene TRBV18; a possible D gene is TRBD1 (6 bases). This CDR3 is built from 15 residues. Germline values: CDR1 KGHSH, CDR2 LQKENI. V lost 0 bases and J lost 6, with 15 bases in between. CDR3 nucleotide sequence: TGTGCCAGCTCACCACCGCCGGGTCAGGGGTTCGAGCAGTACTTC. Residues: CASSPPPGQGFEQYF.

The chain is built from TRBV9 and TRBJ2-2, with a possible D match to TRBD1 (6 bases). The CDR3 extends over 13 amino acids. Germline lookup yields CDR1 SGDLS and CDR2 YYNGEE. Trimming removed 6 bases from V and 2 bases from J, with 8 bases in between. The CDR3 is CASKGVNTGELFF. CDR3 coding DNA: TGTGCCAGCAAGGGGGTTAACACCGGGGAGCTGTTTTTT.

This clone was detected once. The J gene is TRBJ2-7, the V gene TRBV5-1; D gene ambiguous. The V gene lost 3 bases and the J gene lost 4 bases, with 14 bases spanning the gap. Germline V gene lookup returns CDR1 SGHRS and CDR2 YFSETQ. The CDR3 is made up of 14 amino acids. CDR3 DNA: TGCGCCAGCAGCTCTGCGGAGAGCTTTTACGAGCAGTACTTC. This codes for CASSSAESFYEQYF.